This is a list of T cell receptor beta chains from one sample in a study of human T cells and chemical hapten exposure. TCRdb independently ran MiXCR on the 5' RACE reads; one entry per CDR3 protein. Of 81,000 or so distinct CDR3 sequences listed, 7% to 8% are singletons. The receptors derive from a male donor in good health. Both conserved end residues are part of each CDR3. Rows give clone size only sometimes, using once, few, many, or a class for an expanded clone.

v_gene	abundance	j_gene	CDR3aa
TRBV29-1	.	TRBJ1-1	CSVSLNTEAFF
TRBV12-3/TRBV12-4	many	TRBJ1-6	CASRPRQARNSPLHF
TRBV5-4	.	TRBJ1-1	CASSRQGGGTEAFF
TRBV6-5	many	TRBJ2-3	CASISPTLYTQYF
TRBV10-3	.	TRBJ2-3	CAIGGSTDTQYF
TRBV6-2/TRBV6-3	few	TRBJ1-5	CASSYAHSNQPQHF
TRBV6-1	many	TRBJ1-2	CASSYSDYGYTF
TRBV5-1	.	TRBJ1-1	CASSLAPSPNTEAFF
TRBV6-6	many	TRBJ2-1	CASRDRSSYNEQFF
TRBV12-3/TRBV12-4	few	TRBJ1-5	CASSPGQIQPQHF
TRBV4-3	few	TRBJ1-2	CASSQEIPENYGYTF
TRBV5-6	few	TRBJ1-1	CASSETGGAYTEAFF
TRBV29-1	.	TRBJ2-7	CSVDEGASSYEQYF
TRBV5-6	few	TRBJ1-5	CASSSGGPNQPQHF
TRBV5-4	few	TRBJ2-3	CASSLLPGSLTDTQYF
TRBV27	.	TRBJ1-5	CASMGQNGNQPQHF
TRBV4-3	many	TRBJ1-4	CASSQDVPTTNEKLFF
TRBV6-5	.	TRBJ1-2	CASSIRVTGFGTGNFNYGYTF
TRBV6-6	many	TRBJ2-7	CASSYSDRVYLRYEQYF
TRBV18	.	TRBJ1-4	CASSPRSDPTNEKLFF
TRBV24-1	many	TRBJ2-6	CATSPSRDPSGANVLTF
TRBV7-9	.	TRBJ2-1	CASSFQGTASNEQFF
TRBV9	few	TRBJ2-7	CASSARGGSYEQYF
TRBV29-1	many	TRBJ2-1	CSVERLAGGAGEQFF
TRBV12-3/TRBV12-4	few	TRBJ1-1	CASITNTEAFF
TRBV5-1	many	TRBJ2-3	CASRRTGYTDTQYF
TRBV20-1	few	TRBJ2-1	CSVPTSGGANEQFF
TRBV29-1	.	TRBJ2-1	CSTSRGTYNEQFF
TRBV6-6	few	TRBJ2-7	CASGAPDRGTYEQYF
TRBV4-1	many	TRBJ1-5	CASSQDFTGANQPQHF
TRBV9	.	TRBJ1-1	CASSASPSRANTEAFF
TRBV10-3	.	TRBJ2-1	CAISESLAGPYNEQFF
TRBV6-5	many	TRBJ2-5	CASSSGTTQETQYF
TRBV20-1	.	TRBJ2-3	CSARPGLATDTQYF
TRBV11-2	.	TRBJ1-1	CASSSPTGIPEAFF
TRBV12-3/TRBV12-4	many	TRBJ2-2	CASSAWSGGRTGELFF
TRBV19	.	TRBJ1-5	CASSIVRTAYSNQPQHF
TRBV10-2	.	TRBJ1-1	CASSDPVMNTEAFF
TRBV7-2	many	TRBJ2-7	CASSLELAGTYEQYF
TRBV6-2/TRBV6-3	many	TRBJ1-1	CASSYTADREAFF
TRBV5-1	.	TRBJ2-3	CASSLEGQGADTQYF
TRBV5-1	many	TRBJ2-2	CASSPFRTSYTGELFF
TRBV6-1	many	TRBJ2-1	CASSFSGTSGGRGNEQFF
TRBV29-1	.	TRBJ2-1	CSVAQGAEQFF
TRBV12-3/TRBV12-4	many	TRBJ2-5	CASTPGGTGAQYF
TRBV6-1	many	TRBJ2-7	CASSELGGSTYEQYF
TRBV10-3	.	TRBJ2-2	CAISESVTGELFF
TRBV20-1	.	TRBJ1-1	CSARDQDNLNTEAFF
TRBV7-8	few	TRBJ2-7	CASSLSRGPRIYEQYF
TRBV5-1	few	TRBJ2-5	CASSQLQGQETQYF
TRBV3-1	.	TRBJ1-1	CASSQDRVRTEAFF
TRBV14	few	TRBJ1-2	CASSLRQNLYGYTF
TRBV6-1	many	TRBJ2-1	CASSGTSGRLRNEQFF
TRBV19	.	TRBJ1-1	CASSIGQMNTEAFF
TRBV11-1	.	TRBJ2-7	CASSSSPGLPKSYEQYF
TRBV11-2	few	TRBJ2-7	CASSLPRGAGGSVYEQYF